This T cell receptor (beta chain) was profiled in a study of shared clonotypes between healthy human individuals. Comment on this clone: Its matching antigen is unknown.

Evenly divided among several immunoSEQ plates was the genomic DNA of each subset. Method: immunoSEQ multiplex PCR; TCRdb's copy keeps in-frame clones and lacks some. The sample comprises some 1,600,000 clones, nearly 99% of which are singletons, and 0.45% rests with the top ten. Findings and caveats of the study: Generation of non-shared clonotypes was less probable than generation of clonotypes shared by all four donors.

Germline V gene lookup returns CDR1 SGDLS and CDR2 YYNGEE. This CDR3 region has 12 residues. The V gene end was trimmed by 3 bases and the J gene end by 7 bases; junction bases not matched to a gene: 2. The sample comprised naive CD4+ T cells sorted from blood. Sample subset: CD45RA+ positively selected. This TCR was recovered from a man under 40 in good health. The chain carries TRBV9 and TRBJ2-7, with 9 bases fitting TRBD2. The CDR3 DNA sequence: TGTGCCAGCAGCGCGACTAGCGGTGAGCAGTACTTC. Amino acid sequence: CASSATSGEQYF.